The 7 T cell receptor beta chains listed next were all sequenced from one sample in a study of blood T cell repertoires in COVID-19. Sequencing was performed with immunoSEQ multiplex PCR; in TCRdb, only in-frame clones are kept and a portion is missing. The sample lists more than 100,000 clones, over 75% occurring once. Material for sequencing was peripheral blood. The source is a woman between 65 and 79 years old with acute or convalescent COVID-19.

A few counts support this clone. The chain couples TRBV3-1 (or the pseudogene TRBV3-2) to TRBJ1-1; perhaps TRBD1 as D (6 bases). Germline-derived CDR1 and CDR2 are LGHDT and YNNKEL (reference sequence). The CDR3 is 14 amino acids. Trimming cost V 1 base and J 0 bases, with 6 bases left between them. The CDR3: CASSQGQVNTEAFF. CDR3 nucleotide sequence: TGTGCCAGCAGCCAAGGACAGGTGAACACTGAAGCTTTCTTT.

The V gene is TRBV9, the J gene TRBJ2-1, with TRBD2 matching over 8 bases. The CDR3 is made up of 15 amino acids. Germline V CDR1 and CDR2: SGDLS, YYNGEE. V lost 0 bases and J lost 6; bases outside the gene matches: 5. The CDR3 is CASSVAPGGFNEQFF. The CDR3 region has the DNA TGTGCCAGCAGCGTAGCCCCGGGGGGGTTCAATGAGCAGTTCTTC.

The V gene is TRBV10-2, the J gene TRBJ2-7; D not resolved. Germline lookup yields CDR1 WSHSY and CDR2 SAAADI. CDR3 length: 12 residues. V was pared by 3 bases and J by 6 bases, with 9 bases between. The CDR3 bases are TGCGCCAGCAGTGAAAGCCGAACCGAGCAGTACTTC. Translated: CASSESRTEQYF.

The chain combines TRBV2 with TRBJ1-2, with D hard to call. Germline CDR1 reads SNHLY; CDR2 reads FYNNEI. The CDR3 is 13 residues long. Trimming shortened V by 1 base and J by 5 bases, and 8 bases separated the two germline ends. The CDR3 here is CASSEEEDYGYTF. The CDR3 DNA follows: TGTGCCAGCAGTGAAGAGGAGGATTATGGCTACACCTTC.

The J gene is TRBJ2-5, the V gene TRBV28, with a weak D call TRBD2 (7 bases). This CDR3 has 16 residues. In germline, CDR1 is MDHEN, CDR2 SYDVKM. Trimming removed 3 bases at V and 5 bases at J, with 19 bases between. The CDR3 sequence is CASSFSGGLLGETQYF. CDR3 coding DNA: TGTGCCAGCAGTTTCTCCGGGGGGCTCCTAGGGGAGACCCAGTACTTC.

This chain joins TRBV2 and TRBJ1-2; 7 nucleotides align to TRBD1. CDR1 and CDR2 (germline): SNHLY, FYNNEI. This CDR3 is 13 amino acids long. The junction had 4 bases not matched to a gene; V was cut back by 6 bases and J by 3 bases. CDR3 residues: CASSAGQDYGYTF. CDR3 coding DNA: TGTGCCAGCAGCGCAGGACAGGACTATGGCTACACCTTC.

In its sample, this clone was seen once. The chain links TRBV3-1 (or the pseudogene TRBV3-2) to TRBJ2-3, with 8 bases fitting TRBD1. The germline V gene encodes CDR1 LGHDT and CDR2 YNNKEL (reference sequence). The CDR3 extends over 17 amino acids. J gave up 6 bases and V 2 bases, and 13 bases lay outside the gene matches. For the CDR3, the DNA is TGTGCCAGCAGCCAAACCGGGACAGGTGGTTTTATCGATACGCAGTATTTT. Amino acid sequence: CASSQTGTGGFIDTQYF.